This T cell receptor (beta chain) originates from a study of Graves' ophthalmopathy and Graves' hyperthyroidism. Study conclusions and caveats: A roughly 76% specificity and about 90% sensitivity were achieved by a 13-signature model that separated ophthalmopathy from stable hyperthyroidism.

RNA transcripts served as template for amplifying TCR beta CDR3 sequences. The first-round RT-PCR employed HTBI primers together with the Qiagen OneStep RT-PCR kit. A multiplex PCR was then performed as the second round. TCRdb recomputed calls from the multiplex PCR reads with MiXCR, one row per CDR3 protein. The data contain under 250,000 distinct CDR3 sequences, 20% to 25% of them seen just once; the ten biggest clones take up around 40%. For donors with ophthalmopathy, the disease showed moderate-to-severe activity, reached CAS ≥3 and NOSPECS ≥4, and had lasted under 3 months. Enrollment excluded any patients with other autoimmune diseases, uncontrolled infections, pregnancy or lactation. A volume of around 10 ml of fresh peripheral blood supplied the PBMCs. This clonotype came up many times. Its antigen is as yet unknown. The trim removed 5 bases at V and 4 bases at J, leaving 10 bases unmatched. The CDR3 consists of 16 residues. Per germline, CDR1 SGHTA and CDR2 FQGNSA.

The V and J genes are TRBV7-2 and TRBJ2-5; 10 nucleotides agree with TRBD2. Input material: peripheral blood. The receptor was isolated from a woman between 50 and 59 years old with Graves' ophthalmopathy. The CDR3 DNA reads as TGTGCCAGCAGCCCCCGAGCTAGCGGGAGTATAGAGACCCAGTACTTC. Amino acid sequence: CASSPRASGSIETQYF.